The 20 T cell receptor beta chains below were found in one sample sequenced in a study of type 1 and type 2 diabetes patients (TCRdb year 2016). Sequencing was carried out with an Illumina MiSeq. Genomic DNA from sorted T cell subsets was used as template for TCRbeta CDR3 amplification. Multiplex PCR with 30 forward and 13 reverse primers amplified the TCRbeta CDR3 region. TCRdb reran the public reads through fastp at Q25 and MiXCR, keeping productive beta chains. Records with the same CDR3 protein are collapsed into one entry carrying the most frequent genes and DNA. The sample table holds about 250,000 distinct CDR3 sequences, of which around 47% were seen once. The top ten clones comprise about an eighth of the sample. Sequenced: peripheral blood mononuclear cells (PBMCs). The receptors were gathered from a man aged 18-30 years with type 2 diabetes.

V and J are TRBV30 and TRBJ1-4; D remains unclear. The CDR3 is 13 amino acids. The V gene lost 0 bases and the J gene lost 7 bases, with 9 bases spanning the gap. Per germline, CDR1 GTSNPN and CDR2 SVGIG (reference sequence). In DNA form, the CDR3 reads TGTGCCTGGAGTGTACCCTCGATTGAAAAACTGTTTTTT. Protein sequence: CAWSVPSIEKLFF. Looking up the rest from reference TRBV30 and TRBJ1-4 gives the full variable domain: SQTIHQWPATLVQPVGSPLSLECTVEGTSNPNLYWYRQAAGRGLQLLFYSVGIGQISSEVPQNLSASRPQDRQFILSSKKLLLSDSGFYLCAWSVPSIEKLFFGSGTQLSVL.

This clonotype was seen a handful of times. The J gene is TRBJ2-3, the V gene TRBV2; D is unclear. Trimming pared 5 bases from V and 0 bases from J, leaving 9 bases between. CDR1 is SNHLY, CDR2 FYNNEI, per germline. The CDR3 loop spans 14 amino acids. The chain's CDR3 is CASSRVSSTDTQYF. Here the CDR3 DNA reads TGTGCCAGCAGTAGGGTTTCTAGCACAGATACGCAGTATTTT.

The chain links TRBV28 to TRBJ2-7; possibly TRBD2 for D (7 bases). CDR3 length: 17 residues. The germline V gene encodes CDR1 MDHEN and CDR2 SYDVKM. Trimming stripped 5 bases from V and 2 bases from J, with 22 bases between. This chain's CDR3 is CASSRPGGAGAPYEQYF. CDR3 coding DNA: TGTGCCAGCAGTCGACCGGGCGGGGCGGGGGCCCCCTACGAGCAGTACTTC.

This clonotype was detected only once. A much larger clone is a single base away; this may be a read error. The chain has TRBV30 and TRBJ1-1; D is ambiguous. There are 12 residues in the CDR3. In germline, CDR1 is GTSNPN, CDR2 SVGIG (reference sequence). V lost 6 bases, J lost 10 bases, and 18 bases lay in between. The chain's CDR3 is CACGAVRPVAFF. The CDR3 DNA follows: TGTGCCTGCGGTGCGGTGAGACCTGTAGCTTTCTTT.

This rearrangement joins TRBV13 to TRBJ2-1; 15 nucleotides agree with TRBD2. V lost 4 bases to trimming and J lost 8 bases; unmatched junction nucleotides: 6. The CDR3 runs to 16 residues. Germline CDR1 reads PRHDT; CDR2 reads FYEKMQ (reference sequence). The CDR3 here is CASSSRGLAGGYEQFF. Written as DNA, the CDR3 is TGTGCCAGCAGCTCCCGAGGACTAGCGGGGGGGTATGAGCAGTTCTTC.

This clonotype was observed at least ten times. The chain joins TRBV30 to TRBJ2-7; the D is unclear. The V end lost 3 bases, the J end lost 2 bases, and 17 bases lay between the germline ends. Germline-derived CDR1 and CDR2 are GTSNPN and SVGIG (reference sequence). The CDR3 covers 15 residues. CDR3 nucleotide sequence: TGTGCCTGGAGCATACTCCTGGACCCGACCTACGAGCAGTACTTC. Its protein is CAWSILLDPTYEQYF.

This clonotype came up once. CDR3 bases: TGTGCCAGCAGTAGGCGGACTAGCGGGACCTACGAGCAGTACTTC. Translated: CASSRRTSGTYEQYF. The rearrangement links TRBV6-6 to TRBJ2-7; TRBD2 aligns across 12 bases. V lost 5 bases and J lost 2; bases outside the gene matches: 4. Germline values: CDR1 MNHNY, CDR2 SVGAGI (reference sequence). The CDR3 covers 15 residues.

J is TRBJ2-3 and V is TRBV19; TRBD2 might be the D (6 bases). Looked up from germline, CDR1 is LNHDA and CDR2 is SQIVND (reference sequence). Trimming removed 0 bases from V and 0 bases from J, with 13 bases in between. This CDR3 is built from 17 residues. The CDR3 region is CASSIDLFGTSTDTQYF. Written as DNA, the CDR3 is TGTGCCAGTAGTATAGATCTGTTCGGGACTAGCACAGATACGCAGTATTTT.

The rearrangement links TRBV28 to TRBJ2-7, with D possibly TRBD1 on 5 matching bases. In germline, CDR1 is MDHEN, CDR2 SYDVKM. The CDR3 has 12 amino acids. With 3 bases removed from V and 6 bases from J, the gap between germline ends came to 9 bases. CDR3 residues: CASSFPGREQYF. CDR3 DNA sequence: TGTGCCAGCAGTTTCCCAGGGCGCGAGCAGTACTTC.

The genes are TRBV6-1 and TRBJ1-1; D perhaps matches TRBD1 (6 bases). Trimming cost V 6 bases and J 4 bases, with 12 bases left between them. The CDR3 totals 13 residues. CDR1 and CDR2 (germline): MNHNS, SASEGT. The DNA for the CDR3 is TGTGCCAGCAGACAGGGTAGAGGCACTGAAGCTTTCTTT. This codes for CASRQGRGTEAFF.

The CDR3 loop is CAWTSGTQETQYF. CDR3 in DNA: TGTGCCTGGACTAGCGGGACCCAAGAGACCCAGTACTTC. The rearrangement joins TRBV19 to TRBJ2-5; 12 bases are shared with TRBD2. CDR1 and CDR2 from the germline V gene are LNHDA and SQIVND (reference sequence). There are 13 residues in the CDR3. The junction had 2 bases not matched to a gene; V was cut back by 11 bases and J by 1 base.

This clonotype showed up just a few times. This chain uses TRBV18 with TRBJ2-5; weak D call: TRBD1 (6 bases). The CDR3 extends over 13 amino acids. In germline, CDR1 is KGHSH, CDR2 LQKENI. Trimming shortened V by 4 bases and J by 2 bases, and 8 bases separated the two germline ends. The CDR3 nucleotides are TGTGCCAGCTCACAACAGGGTCAAGAGACCCAGTACTTC. This codes for CASSQQGQETQYF.

Worth noting for this clonotype: Possible read error: a much larger clone is one base away. The CDR3 DNA reads as TGTGCCAGCAGGTATATGACAGCCACAAGATACTTC. This codes for CASRYMTATRYF. This sequence joins TRBV2 and TRBJ2-7; possibly TRBD1 for D (5 bases). V lost 6 bases and J 13 bases, leaving 19 bases between the germline ends. This CDR3 is built from 12 residues. Germline V gene lookup returns CDR1 SNHLY and CDR2 FYNNEI.

The rearrangement links TRBV11-3 to TRBJ2-1, with 8 bases lining up with TRBD2. This CDR3 region has 14 residues. Germline values: CDR1 SGHNT, CDR2 YENEEA. The ends lost 6 bases at V and 7 bases at J; junction bases unmatched: 8. As DNA, the CDR3 is TGTGCCAGCAGTTTCGGGGGGGCCGAGAATGAGCAGTTCTTC. This codes for CASSFGGAENEQFF.

This clonotype occurred a few times. The CDR3 is CASSTVDSRNTEAFF. CDR3 nucleotide sequence: TGTGCCAGTAGTACGGTGGACAGTCGCAACACTGAAGCTTTCTTT. The V gene is TRBV19, the J gene TRBJ1-1; D may be TRBD1 (6 bases). Germline V lookup: CDR1 LNHDA, CDR2 SQIVND (reference sequence). The V end lost 4 bases, the J end lost 2 bases, and 14 bases lay between the germline ends. This CDR3 comprises 15 residues.

Note on this clonotype: One end of the junction is discordant with germline, which a read error may explain. The CDR3 here is CASSEQGATNEKLFF. CDR3 bases: TGCGCCAGCAGTGAACAGGGTGCGACTAATGAAAAACTGTTTTTT. This chain connects TRBV9 to TRBJ1-4; tentatively, D is TRBD1 (6 bases). CDR3 length: 15 residues. Germline V gene data show CDR1 as SGDLS and CDR2 as YYNGEE.

V is TRBV27 and J is TRBJ2-3; D unresolved. CDR3 size: 12 residues. V lost 6 bases to trimming and J lost 6 bases, with 10 bases between them. Per germline, CDR1 MNHEY and CDR2 SMNVEV (reference sequence). CDR3 DNA sequence: TGTGCCAGCAGATCGTCCTTTGATACGCAGTATTTT. It codes for CASRSSFDTQYF.

The genes are TRBV20-1 and TRBJ2-1, with 10 bases matching TRBD2. This CDR3 is 16 amino acids long. V lost 5 bases, J lost 5 bases, and 12 bases stayed unmatched. The V gene's germline CDR1 is DFQATT and CDR2 SNEGSKA (reference sequence). The CDR3 DNA reads as TGCAGTGCTTCCGTAAGCGGGAGGGCGAAGGACAATGAGCAGTTCTTC. Its protein is CSASVSGRAKDNEQFF.

The genes are TRBV4-2 and TRBJ1-1, with TRBD1 as a possible D gene (6 bases). The germline V gene encodes CDR1 LGHNA and CDR2 YNFKEQ. Deletions cut 0 bases from V and 2 bases from J, with 13 bases between. The CDR3 runs to 16 residues. The CDR3 protein is CASSQEYGRGNTEAFF. In DNA form, the CDR3 reads TGTGCCAGCAGCCAAGAATACGGCAGGGGAAACACTGAAGCTTTCTTT.

Turning to this clonotype: A clone one base away is much larger, so this may be a read error. The rearrangement links TRBV14 to TRBJ1-1; D is unclear. The CDR3 has 12 residues. Germline V gives CDR1 SGHDN, CDR2 FVKESK. With 6 bases removed from V and 0 bases from J, the gap between germline ends came to 5 bases. CDR3 bases: TGTGCCAGCAGGGACTTGAACACTGAAGCTTTCTTT. Its translation is CASRDLNTEAFF. The full variable domain, completed using reference TRBV14 and TRBJ1-1, is EAGVTQFPSHSVIEKGQTVTLRCDPISGHDNLYWYRRVMGKEIKFLLHFVKESKQDESGMPNNRFLAERTGGTYSTLKVQPAELEDSGVYFCASRDLNTEAFFGQGTRLTVV.